A single sample is the source of the 9 T cell receptor beta chains below, sequenced in a study of blood T cell repertoires in COVID-19. Method: immunoSEQ multiplex PCR; TCRdb's copy keeps in-frame clones and lacks some. The sample yields roughly 38,000 clones, 90% seen once. Sequencing was done on a sample of peripheral blood. These receptors originate from a man between 65 and 85 years old with acute or convalescent COVID-19.

The CDR3 region has the DNA TGTGCCAGCAGCTATACAGGGGTGGCGGGAAACACCATATATTTT. Translated, it gives CASSYTGVAGNTIYF. The gene calls are TRBV11-2 and TRBJ1-3; 7 nucleotides match TRBD1. This CDR3 has 15 amino acids. Germline V gene lookup returns CDR1 SGHAT and CDR2 FQNNGV. The J segment lost 4 bases and the V segment lost 4 bases, leaving 7 bases of the junction unmatched.

The CDR3 DNA reads as TGTGCCAGCAGCCCAACGGTCTCAGGGGGCACCATATATTTT. Its protein product is CASSPTVSGGTIYF. V is TRBV11-2 and J is TRBJ1-3; 7 positions match TRBD1. The CDR3 length is 14 residues. Germline CDR1 reads SGHAT; CDR2 reads FQNNGV. With 5 bases clipped from V and 9 bases from J, the junction kept 10 bases outside the gene matches.

V usage is TRBV28 and J usage is TRBJ2-6, with D possibly matching TRBD2 (5 bases). Germline V lookup: CDR1 MDHEN, CDR2 SYDVKM. The V gene lost 3 bases and the J gene lost 2 bases, with 14 bases spanning the gap. The CDR3 length is 17 residues. This chain's CDR3 is CASSFIPLGAGANVLTF. The CDR3 bases are TGTGCCAGCAGTTTCATACCCTTGGGAGCTGGGGCCAACGTCCTGACTTTC.

The chain has TRBV2 and TRBJ1-1; D gene uncertain. Between the trimmed V and J ends, which lost 7 bases and 2 bases, there was a span of 11 bases. The germline V gene has CDR1 SNHLY and CDR2 FYNNEI. The CDR3 is 13 amino acids. CDR3 region: CASISQVNTEAFF. As DNA, the CDR3 is TGTGCCAGCATCAGTCAGGTAAACACTGAAGCTTTCTTT.

The table lists this clone with a count of one. This chain joins TRBV4-1 and TRBJ1-5, with 10 bases identical to TRBD1. The CDR3 sequence is 16 residues long. V dropped 4 bases and J dropped 8; count of bases not matched to a gene: 11. Per the germline V gene, CDR1 is MGHRA and CDR2 is YSYEKL. This CDR3 reads CASSRGTGDPREPQHF. Here the CDR3 DNA reads TGCGCCAGCAGCCGGGGGACAGGGGACCCCCGGGAGCCCCAGCATTTT.

This chain links TRBV6-2 or TRBV6-3 with TRBJ2-7, with 10 nucleotides matching TRBD2. This CDR3 comprises 18 residues. The germline CDR1 and CDR2 sequences are MNHEY and SVGEGT. Losses at the gene ends were 0 bases for V and 3 bases for J; bases not matched to a gene: 11. CDR3 region: CASSYSRTSGGGIYEQYF. CDR3 coding DNA: TGTGCCAGCAGTTACTCGAGGACTAGCGGAGGAGGGATCTACGAGCAGTACTTC.

This clone was seen once. The CDR3 loop is CASSSQGANSPLHF. CDR3 nucleotide sequence: TGTGCCAGCAGCTCGCAGGGGGCGAATTCACCCCTCCACTTT. This sequence joins TRBV7-9 and TRBJ1-6, with 8 bases matching TRBD1. The germline CDR1 and CDR2 sequences are SEHNR and FQNEAQ (reference sequence). The CDR3 runs 14 residues. The trim removed 4 bases at V and 7 bases at J, leaving 3 bases unmatched.

The V and J genes are TRBV5-1 and TRBJ2-1; D is perhaps TRBD1 (6 bases). From germline, CDR1 is SGHRS and CDR2 YFSETQ. The CDR3 extends over 12 amino acids. Trimming removed 0 bases at V and 11 bases at J, with 9 bases between. Here the CDR3 reads CASSLDREKQFF. CDR3 coding DNA: TGCGCCAGCAGCTTGGACAGGGAGAAGCAGTTCTTC. Full variable domain (rest looked up from reference TRBV5-1 and TRBJ2-1): KAGVTQTPRYLIKTRGQQVTLSCSPISGHRSVSWYQQTPGQGLQFLFEYFSETQRNKGNFPGRFSGRQFSNSRSEMNVSTLELGDSALYLCASSLDREKQFFGPGTRLTVL.

This sequence joins TRBV6-5 and TRBJ2-3, with D maybe TRBD1 (5 bases). CDR3 length equals 15 residues. CDR1 is MNHEY, CDR2 SVGAGI, per germline. V lost 2 bases and J 5 bases, leaving 14 bases between the germline ends. The CDR3 DNA sequence: TGTGCCAGCAGTTACCGGAAGACCCAGGGAGATACGCAGTATTTT. This encodes CASSYRKTQGDTQYF.